Below are 6 T cell receptor beta chains sequenced from a single sample in a study of OX40 agonist ivuxolimab in advanced cancers. Only in-frame clones appear in the TCRdb table, and some are missing; sequencing was by immunoSEQ multiplex PCR. Of about 46,000 clones in the sample, 88% were seen once. This material consisted of CD4+ or CD8+ T cells sorted from blood, taken in a trial of the OX40 agonist ivuxolimab. The receptors shown here come from an adult with an advanced solid tumor such as melanoma, head and neck, liver or kidney cancer.

In DNA, the CDR3 is TGTGCCAGCAGTGATAGGTCAGGGGGGGACACTGAAGCTTTCTTT. Its protein is CASSDRSGGDTEAFF. The gene calls are TRBV25-1 and TRBJ1-1, with 7 bases aligning to TRBD1. The CDR3 sequence is 15 residues long. V gave up 3 bases and J gave up 3 bases; unmatched junction bases: 7. Germline V gives CDR1 MGHDK, CDR2 SYGVNS. Combining the CDR3 with reference TRBV25-1 and TRBJ1-1 gives the whole variable domain EADIYQTPRYLVIGTGKKITLECSQTMGHDKMYWYQQDPGMELHLIHYSYGVNSTEKGDLSSESTVSRIRTEHFPLTLESARPSHTSQYLCASSDRSGGDTEAFFGQGTRLTVV.

The chain is built from TRBV5-8 and TRBJ2-7; tentative D call: TRBD2 (6 bases). With 0 bases removed from V and 5 bases from J, the gap between germline ends came to 12 bases. The germline V gene encodes CDR1 SGHTS and CDR2 YDEGEE. The CDR3 is 14 residues long. CDR3 loop: CASSLGLAKDEQYF. The CDR3 coding sequence is TGTGCCAGCAGCTTGGGGCTAGCGAAAGACGAGCAGTACTTC. The entire variable domain, with the rest obtained from reference TRBV5-8 and TRBJ2-7, is as follows: EAGVTQSPTHLIKTRGQQATLRCSPISGHTSVYWYQQALGLGLQFLLWYDEGEERNRGNFPPRFSGRQFPNYSSELNVNALELEDSALYLCASSLGLAKDEQYFGPGTRLTVT.

This chain links TRBV28 with TRBJ2-5, with D possibly TRBD2 on 5 matching bases. V lost 5 bases and J 4 bases, leaving 14 bases between the germline ends. The CDR3 spans 14 residues. Per germline, CDR1 MDHEN and CDR2 SYDVKM. The CDR3 sequence is CASSRGGSRETQYF. Here the CDR3 DNA reads TGTGCCAGCAGTAGAGGAGGTAGTAGAGAGACCCAGTACTTC.

The chain employs TRBV6-5 and TRBJ2-5, with D possibly TRBD1 on 6 matching bases. The DNA end is a closer match to TRBJ2-7, so the J assignment may be wrong. Germline CDR1 is MNHEY and CDR2 is SVGAGI. The CDR3 length is 15 residues. The CDR3 spells CASSYGSGATYEQYF. The CDR3 region has the DNA TGTGCCAGCAGTTACGGGTCAGGGGCCACCTACGAGCAGTACTTC.

The chain couples TRBV9 to TRBJ2-7; TRBD2 aligns across 11 bases. The J segment lost 0 bases and the V segment lost 7 bases, leaving 6 bases of the junction unmatched. The germline CDR1 and CDR2 sequences are SGDLS and YYNGEE. CDR3 length: 15 amino acids. In nucleotides, the CDR3 is TGTGCCAGCGGTAGCGGGAGGGCCGTCTCCTACGAGCAGTACTTC. Amino acid sequence: CASGSGRAVSYEQYF.

The V call is TRBV5-1, the J call TRBJ1-2; D is possibly TRBD1 (5 bases). V was trimmed by 0 bases and J by 1 base, leaving 7 bases between them. Germline CDR1 is SGHRS and CDR2 is YFSETQ. The CDR3 loop spans 14 amino acids. In DNA form, the CDR3 reads TGCGCCAGCAGCTTGGTTGACAGTAACTATGGCTACACCTTC. Its translation: CASSLVDSNYGYTF.